The rows below give T cell receptor beta chains drawn from one sample of a study of cytomegalovirus exposure and HLA in healthy donors. The method was immunoSEQ multiplex PCR; TCRdb's version includes in-frame clones alone and lacks a portion of them. This sample has under 200,000 clones, with 65% to 70% found just once. Material: PBMCs. The origin of the receptors is a young woman in good health and CMV-seropositive. Each CDR3 is given with its conserved first and last residue. The D gene is left open where the match is weak. Expanded clones are given a class, and other clones once, few, many or no size at all.

size: -; V: TRBV30; D: TRBD1; J: TRBJ1-6; CDR3: CAWGSGGSPLHF; DNA: TGTGCCTGGGGATCAGGGGGCTCACCCCTCCACTTT
size: -; V: TRBV7-6; D: TRBD1; J: TRBJ1-5; CDR3: CASSLGDSGMPQHF; DNA: TGTGCCAGCAGCTTAGGGGACAGCGGTATGCCCCAGCATTTT
size: -; V: TRBV7-2; D: -; J: TRBJ2-3; CDR3: CASSLAGASDTQYF; DNA: TGTGCCAGCAGCTTAGCAGGGGCGTCAGATACGCAGTATTTT
size: -; V: TRBV28; D: TRBD1; J: TRBJ2-7; CDR3: CASTSGQRISYEQYF; DNA: TGTGCCAGCACCTCGGGACAGAGGATCTCCTACGAGCAGTACTTC
size: few; V: TRBV23-1; D: TRBD1; J: TRBJ1-5; CDR3: CASTAITPGQRNQPQHF; DNA: TGCGCCAGCACCGCTATCACCCCGGGACAGAGAAATCAGCCCCAGCATTTT
size: -; V: TRBV4-1; D: -; J: TRBJ1-6; CDR3: CASSQEEHRKANSPLHF; DNA: TGCGCCAGCAGCCAAGAAGAGCATAGGAAAGCGAATTCACCCCTCCACTTT
size: -; V: TRBV29-1; D: -; J: TRBJ2-3; CDR3: CSAVRGGKDTQYF; DNA: TGCAGCGCCGTGAGAGGAGGAAAAGATACGCAGTATTTT
size: -; V: TRBV18; D: -; J: TRBJ2-7; CDR3: CASGQDGTYEQYF; DNA: TGTGCCAGCGGCCAGGACGGGACCTACGAGCAGTACTTC
size: -; V: TRBV28; D: -; J: TRBJ2-7; CDR3: CASRQQGSSYEQYF; DNA: TGTGCCAGCAGACAACAGGGTAGTTCCTACGAGCAGTACTTC
size: many; V: TRBV4-2; D: TRBD1; J: TRBJ1-2; CDR3: CASSQTQGFHYGYTF; DNA: TGTGCCAGCAGCCAGACACAGGGGTTTCACTATGGCTACACCTTC
size: -; V: TRBV9; D: TRBD1; J: TRBJ1-2; CDR3: CASSLAVGQGPYTF; DNA: TGTGCCAGCAGCCTCGCCGTGGGACAGGGTCCTTACACCTTC
size: -; V: TRBV11-2; D: -; J: TRBJ1-4; CDR3: CASSPLSAVGSSSEKLFF; DNA: TGTGCCAGCAGCCCCCTGTCGGCTGTAGGCTCCTCTAGTGAAAAACTGTTTTTT
size: few; V: TRBV28; D: -; J: TRBJ2-7; CDR3: CASSLERERGYYEQYF; DNA: TGTGCCAGCAGTTTAGAGCGGGAAAGGGGGTATTACGAGCAGTACTTC
size: -; V: TRBV4-1; D: -; J: TRBJ2-7; CDR3: CASSQETGLGREQYF; DNA: TGCGCCAGCAGCCAAGAAACAGGGTTGGGACGAGAGCAGTACTTC
size: -; V: TRBV21-1; D: -; J: TRBJ2-3; CDR3: CASSKALGPVWDTQYF; DNA: TGTGCCAGCAGCAAAGCGCTGGGGCCGGTATGGGATACGCAGTATTTT
size: -; V: TRBV12-5; D: TRBD1; J: TRBJ2-7; CDR3: CASGPTGLEQYF; DNA: TGTGCTAGTGGCCCGACAGGGCTCGAGCAGTACTTC
size: -; V: TRBV25-1; D: TRBD1; J: TRBJ1-2; CDR3: CASSETRQGDIYGYTF; DNA: TGTGCCAGCAGTGAAACCCGGCAGGGGGATATCTATGGCTACACCTTC
size: -; V: TRBV19; D: TRBD1; J: TRBJ1-2; CDR3: CATMGTGWAKYGYTF; DNA: TGTGCCACCATGGGGACAGGCTGGGCGAAATATGGCTACACCTTC
size: -; V: TRBV19; D: -; J: TRBJ1-5; CDR3: CASTLQSRVDQPQHF; DNA: TGTGCCAGCACGCTACAATCGAGGGTCGATCAGCCCCAGCATTTT
size: few; V: TRBV7-8; D: -; J: TRBJ2-7; CDR3: CASSSILDSRSPYREQYF; DNA: TGTGCCAGCAGCTCGATCCTGGACAGCAGGTCCCCCTATCGCGAGCAGTACTTC
size: -; V: TRBV18; D: -; J: TRBJ1-2; CDR3: CASSPGGGWGYTF; DNA: TGTGCCAGCTCACCCGGCGGAGGGTGGGGCTACACCTTC
size: once; V: TRBV7-8; D: TRBD2; J: TRBJ2-3; CDR3: CASSSPLAGDRYF; DNA: TGTGCCAGCAGCTCCCCCTTAGCGGGAGACCGGTATTTT
size: -; V: TRBV5-1; D: -; J: TRBJ2-7; CDR3: CASSPGTGGLYEQYF; DNA: TGCGCCAGCAGCCCTGGGACCGGGGGGCTTTACGAGCAGTACTTC
size: -; V: TRBV6-5; D: -; J: TRBJ1-4; CDR3: CASSYGQTQVYEKLFF; DNA: TGTGCCAGCAGTTACGGGCAGACCCAAGTTTATGAAAAACTGTTTTTT
size: -; V: TRBV7-2; D: TRBD1; J: TRBJ1-2; CDR3: CASSVTGDALSGYTF; DNA: TGTGCCAGCAGCGTCACAGGGGATGCCCTCTCTGGCTACACCTTC
size: few; V: TRBV5-6; D: TRBD2; J: TRBJ2-5; CDR3: CASSLGLAGGPRQETQYF; DNA: TGTGCCAGCAGCTTGGGGCTAGCGGGAGGGCCGAGGCAAGAGACCCAGTACTTC
size: once; V: TRBV30; D: TRBD1; J: TRBJ1-5; CDR3: CAWSVTGANQPQHF; DNA: TGTGCCTGGAGTGTCACAGGGGCCAATCAGCCCCAGCATTTT
size: -; V: TRBV29-1; D: -; J: TRBJ1-4; CDR3: CSVDTGRPSEKLFF; DNA: TGCAGCGTTGATACAGGAAGGCCGAGTGAAAAACTGTTTTTT
size: -; V: TRBV4-1; D: -; J: TRBJ1-2; CDR3: CASSPGGKNYGYTF; DNA: TGCGCCAGCAGCCCGGGAGGGAAGAACTATGGCTACACCTTC